Below are 17 T cell receptor delta chains sequenced from a single sample in a study of γδ T cells in repeated Plasmodium falciparum infection. Bulk repertoires came from Vgamma9/Vdelta2+ or Vdelta2-negative gammadelta T cells flow-sorted from PBMC. TCRdb redid the clone calls on the multiplex PCR reads with CATT. The sample consists of 93,000 or so delta-chain clones, over 0.75% of them appearing once. The sequenced material came from gamma-delta T cells from blood. The source is a pool of human donors (malaria-infected and uninfected, not separated).

To note about this clone: TCRdb assigns this DNA the protein of a much larger clone, which departs from its translation at residue 9; this likely reflects a read error, and the protein shown comes from translating the DNA. The V segment is TRDV1, and no J call was made. The germline gives CDR1 TSWWSYY, CDR2 QGS. This CDR3 has 11 amino acids. The CDR3: CALDIFDKPIF. In DNA, the CDR3 is TGTGCTCTTGACATTTTCGATAAACCCATCTTT.

This clone appeared a few times. A far larger clone lies a single base away; this is likely a read error. Additional DNA sequences in this sample encode the identical CDR3. The chain uses TRDV1 and TRDJ1; TRDD2 or TRDD3 may be the D gene (5 bases each). TCRdb does not report a J gene; here it was assigned by matching the DNA to germline references. Germline loops: CDR1 TSWWSYY, CDR2 QGS. There are 18 residues in the CDR3. Written as DNA, the CDR3 is TGTGCCCTTGGGGTCGCTCTCCGTGCTGCCTTCTACACCGACAAACTCATCTTT. This codes for CALGVALRAAFYTDKLIF.

This clone was counted between two and nine times. The protein given by TCRdb reflects a much larger clone and differs at residue 5 from this DNA's translation, likely from a read error; the protein shown is the DNA's translation. The gene calls are TRDV2 and TRDJ1, with TRDD3 matching over 8 bases. The V gene's germline CDR1 is GEAIGNYY and CDR2 EKD. The length of the CDR3 is 15 residues. Losses at the gene ends were 3 bases for V and 6 bases for J; bases not matched to a gene: 11. The CDR3 DNA follows: TGTGCCTGTGACTCCCTAGTCCTGGGGGAAAATAAACTCATCTTT. Amino acids: CACDSLVLGENKLIF.

To note about this clone: The amino acid sequence in TCRdb belongs to a much larger clone and departs from this DNA's translation at residue 14, likely a sequencing read error; the sequence shown is translated from the DNA. The rearrangement links TRDV2 to TRDJ1; maybe TRDD3 (5 bases). The J gene, missing from TCRdb, was assigned here through DNA to germline matching. Germline V gene lookup returns CDR1 GEAIGNYY and CDR2 EKD. The CDR3 covers 21 residues. The V end lost 3 bases, the J end lost 0 bases, and 31 bases lay between the germline ends. CDR3 sequence: CACDPLGAGEDMGPDTDKLIF. CDR3 nucleotides: TGTGCCTGTGACCCCTTAGGGGCCGGAGAGGATATGGGGCCTGACACCGATAAACTCATCTTT.

Notes on this clone: This probably arose from a read error, given a far larger clone one base away. Other DNA variants within this sample encode the same CDR3. The genes are TRDV2 and TRDJ1, with 7 bases matching TRDD3. The CDR3 loop spans 16 amino acids. Looked up from germline, CDR1 is GEAIGNYY and CDR2 is EKD. DNA of the CDR3: TGTGCCTGTGACACTCTAGGGATACTCCACACTGATAAACTCATCTTT. Protein: CACDTLGILHTDKLIF.

To note about this clone: TCRdb's listed protein matches a much larger clone and diverges from this DNA's translation at residue 17, likely through a read error; the protein shown comes from the DNA. The V gene reported is TRDV1; the J gene is uncalled; the table's D call, TRDD3, has no DNA check behind it. Germline lookup yields CDR1 TSWWSYY and CDR2 QGS. The CDR3 is 19 residues long. The CDR3 DNA is TGTGCTCTTGGATCTTCCTTCCCCGGTCATCCCGCCCACACCGATAAACGCATCTTT. Its translation: CALGSSFPGHPAHTDKRIF.

Only a few counts were recorded for this clone. A read error likely explains why the TCRdb protein, taken from a much larger clone, differs from this DNA's translation at residue 8; the protein shown is translated from the DNA. The chain uses TRDV1 and TRDJ1; TRDD3 agrees at 8 bases. V gave up 0 bases and J gave up 0 bases; unmatched junction bases: 33. There are 26 residues in the CDR3. Germline lookup yields CDR1 TSWWSYY and CDR2 QGS. The CDR3 DNA reads TGTGCTCTTGGGGAACTGTTCAGGGGGCCAGTCTTGACTGCGTACTGGGGGTTACCTTACACCGATAAACTCATCTTT. This codes for CALGELFRGPVLTAYWGLPYTDKLIF.

This clone was recorded a few times. TCRdb records a much larger clone's protein for this DNA, with a difference at residue 12 that likely arises from a read error; the protein given is the translation of the DNA. The chain has TRDV1 and TRDJ1, with D maybe TRDD2 (8 bases). The J gene was not available in TCRdb and was assigned here by matching the DNA to germline segments. The CDR3 loop spans 26 amino acids. Germline V gene data show CDR1 as TSWWSYY and CDR2 as QGS. V lost 3 bases and J 5 bases, leaving 49 bases between the germline ends. The CDR3 protein is CALGDSFFLRKGVLGTPIRPIDKLIF. The CDR3 nucleotides are TGTGCTCTTGGGGACTCTTTCTTCCTACGTAAAGGTGTACTGGGGACCCCCATTCGTCCGATTGATAAACTCATCTTT.

This clone showed up many times. One base separates it from a far larger clone, so it is likely a read error. At the DNA level, this CDR3 is encoded by other sequences in the same sample as well. The chain couples TRDV2 to TRDJ2, with TRDD3 identical over 9 bases. CDR1 is GEAIGNYY, CDR2 EKD, per germline. This CDR3 contains 14 residues. V gave up 7 bases and J gave up 8 bases; unmatched junction bases: 10. The CDR3 sequence is CACDQLGEPAQLFF. The CDR3 DNA sequence: TGTGCCTGCGACCAACTGGGGGAACCCGCACAACTCTTCTTT.

This clone occurred a few times. TCRdb's protein for this DNA is that of a much larger clone and differs from the translation at residue 8, likely a read error; the protein shown is the DNA translation. This chain links TRDV1 with TRDJ1; no definite D call. Assignment of the J gene here rests on matching the DNA to germline, because TCRdb gives none. Trimming left V 8 bases short and J 3 bases short, with 22 bases between. Germline-derived CDR1 and CDR2 are TSWWSYY and QGS. The CDR3 is made up of 16 amino acids. In nucleotides, the CDR3 is TGTGCTCTTCTGACCGCAACAGGGAGTTCGGCCGATAAACTCATCTTT. Its protein is CALLTATGSSADKLIF.

This clone was counted a few times. TCRdb attributes to this sequence the protein of a much larger clone, which differs from the DNA translation at residue 8; a read error is likely, and the protein displayed is translated from the DNA. The chain joins TRDV2 to TRDJ1; D might be TRDD3 (6 bases). TCRdb is silent on the J gene; assignment here came from matching the DNA to germline. Germline assignment: CDR1 GEAIGNYY and CDR2 EKD. The CDR3 is 14 amino acids. Trimming removed 0 bases from V and 4 bases from J, with 11 bases in between. CDR3 coding DNA: TGTGCCTGTGACACCGTGGGGGTCCTCGATAAACTCATCTTT. Translated, it gives CACDTVGVLDKLIF.

This clone showed up just a few times. The mismatch at residue 13 between this DNA's translation and the TCRdb protein of a much larger clone likely reflects a read error; the protein shown is translated from the DNA. V gene TRDV1 combines with J gene TRDJ1, with 9 bases that match TRDD3. Matching the DNA to germline supplied the J gene, which TCRdb does not give. Germline V gene sequence: CDR1 TSWWSYY, CDR2 QGS. The V and J ends lost 0 bases and 1 base, in that order; junction bases with no gene match: 12. This CDR3 is 19 amino acids long. CDR3 sequence (DNA): TGTGCTCTTGGGGAACTCCGTCCTACATGGGGGATATGCACCGATAAACTCATCTTT. The encoded protein is CALGELRPTWGICTDKLIF.

This clone was observed a few times. TCRdb records a much larger clone's protein for this DNA, with a difference at residue 11 that likely arises from a read error; the protein given is the translation of the DNA. The rearrangement uses TRDV1 and TRDJ1; D may correspond to TRDD2 or TRDD3 (5 bases each). The J gene, left out of TCRdb, was set here by checking the DNA against germline. CDR3 size: 21 residues. V was clipped by 0 bases and J by 0 bases, with 26 bases between them. Germline values: CDR1 TSWWSYY, CDR2 QGS. CDR3 amino acids: CALGELEEVPIPYWYTDKLIF. CDR3 nucleotide sequence: TGTGCTCTTGGGGAACTAGAGGAAGTGCCCATACCCTACTGGTACACCGATAAACTCATCTTT.

In regard to this clone: Given a far larger clone just one base away, this is likely a sequencing read error. This sample also contains other DNA sequences that code for the same CDR3. V usage is TRDV2 and J usage is TRDJ1, with TRDD3 matching over 10 bases. The J gene, not given by TCRdb, was assigned here from a germline match of the nucleotide sequence. Germline CDR1 and CDR2: GEAIGNYY and EKD. The CDR3 length is 20 residues. The CDR3 protein is CACDTGSLLGDRQYTDKLIF. In nucleotides, the CDR3 is TGTGCCTGTGACACCGGCTCCCTACTGGGGGATCGACAATACACCGACAAACTCATCTTT.

As concerns this clone: The TCRdb protein, from a much larger clone, departs from this DNA's translation at residue 3, likely by read error; the protein shown derives from the DNA. The V call is TRDV2, the J call TRDJ1, with a possible D match to TRDD3 (5 bases). As TCRdb names no J gene, one was assigned here on the basis of a DNA match to germline. In germline, CDR1 is GEAIGNYY, CDR2 EKD. The CDR3 is made up of 18 amino acids. The CDR3 here is CASDTITSGGKMADKLIF. CDR3 nucleotides: TGTGCCAGTGACACGATAACCTCAGGGGGCAAGATGGCCGATAAACTCATCTTT.

A note on this clone: TCRdb's listed protein matches a much larger clone and diverges from this DNA's translation at residue 13, likely through a read error; the protein shown comes from the DNA. The chain recombines TRDV1 with TRDJ1; 10 bases fit TRDD3. In the absence of a J gene in TCRdb, the DNA was matched to germline to assign it here. V lost 6 bases and J lost 4; bases outside the gene matches: 17. The germline gives CDR1 TSWWSYY, CDR2 QGS. The CDR3 totals 18 residues. The CDR3 reads CALGIHDHGGDTDDKLIF. In DNA, the CDR3 is TGTGCTCTTGGTATTCACGACCATGGGGGGGATACGGACGATAAACTCATCTTT.

Details on this clone: The protein TCRdb gives is from a much larger clone and does not agree with this DNA's translation at residue 12, likely a read error; the protein shown here comes from the DNA. The chain is built from TRDV2 and TRDJ1; tentatively, D is TRDD3 (6 bases). Here the J gene was assigned by germline matching of the DNA, as TCRdb has none. Trimming removed 0 bases at V and 1 base at J, with 20 bases between. The CDR3 length is 18 residues. Germline V gene lookup returns CDR1 GEAIGNYY and CDR2 EKD. The DNA for the CDR3 is TGTGCCTGTGACACCGTGGTGGGGATCATGAGTTGCACCGATAAACTCATCTTT. Its protein product is CACDTVVGIMSCTDKLIF.